The source of this T cell receptor (beta chain) is a study of graft-versus-host responses after intestinal transplantation. About the study: Transplant recipients had multivisceral, liver-intestinal, or isolated intestinal grafts.

Trimming removed 3 bases at V and 3 bases at J, with 5 bases between. The CDR3 totals 12 residues. Germline CDR1 reads SNHLY; CDR2 reads FYNNEI. Assay used: immunoSEQ multiplex PCR; TCRdb lists only in-frame clones, some missing. The sample consists of about 9,800 clones, less than 80% of them appearing once. In this sample, this clone turned up a few times. Its cognate antigen is unknown. Findings and limits, study-wide: Patients with graft-donor T cell macrochimerism had high graft-versus-host to host-versus-graft clonal ratios in allografts.

The authors processed graft tissue to release intraepithelial and lamina propria lymphocytes. The chain employs TRBV2 and TRBJ1-2; possible D gene TRBD1, 5 bases. The source was ileum tissue, collected roughly 530 days after intestinal transplant. This TCR was sampled from a human patient who received an intestinal transplant, so some T cells may come from the graft donor. DNA for the CDR3: TGTGCCAGCAGTGACAGGGACTATGGCTACACCTTC. Residues: CASSDRDYGYTF.